Listed below are T cell receptor beta chains from one sample, sequenced in a study of cytomegalovirus exposure and HLA in healthy donors. Sequencing was performed with immunoSEQ multiplex PCR; in TCRdb, only in-frame clones are kept and a portion is missing. The table has about 95,000 clones, approximately 77% seen once. The material sequenced was PBMCs. The receptor set was obtained from a woman aged 40 to 49 in good health and CMV-seronegative. Both conserved end residues are part of each CDR3. A D gene is named only where the DNA matches it firmly. Size tells how often a clone was seen (once, few, many) or the class of an expanded clone, and some rows leave it out.

V	J	size	D	DNA	CDR3
TRBV29-1	TRBJ1-1	-	TRBD1	TGCAGCGTTGAACCAGGGGGCATTGAAGCTTTCTTT	CSVEPGGIEAFF
TRBV7-9	TRBJ1-1	-	TRBD1	TGTGCCAGCAGCTTAAACAGGGGTTCCCGAGCTTTCTTT	CASSLNRGSRAFF
TRBV4-2	TRBJ2-2	-	-	TGTGCCAGCAGCCAAGAGACGGGAGCCACCGGGGAGCTGTTTTTT	CASSQETGATGELFF
TRBV30	TRBJ2-1	-	TRBD2	TGTGCCTGGAGTGTATTCCTAGCGGGGGGGCGAAAGCAGTTCTTC	CAWSVFLAGGRKQFF
TRBV27	TRBJ1-6	-	-	TGTGCCAGCAGTTTAGTTGGGGGCGGTCGGAATTCACCCCTCCACTTT	CASSLVGGGRNSPLHF
TRBV5-4	TRBJ2-2	few	TRBD1	TGTGCCAGCAGCTTCCTACAGGGGGATAGACGCACCGGGGAGCTGTTTTTT	CASSFLQGDRRTGELFF
TRBV7-2	TRBJ1-5	-	-	TGTGCCAGCAGCTTGCGCAGGGCTAGCAATCAGCCCCAGCATTTT	CASSLRRASNQPQHF
TRBV6-1	TRBJ1-1	-	-	TGTGCCAGCAGTGGTGACAGGAACACTGAAGCTTTCTTT	CASSGDRNTEAFF
TRBV7-9	TRBJ2-3	-	-	TGTGCCACGAATCGGGAGGGGGCAACAGATACGCAGTATTTT	CATNREGATDTQYF
TRBV1	TRBJ2-1	-	-	TGCACCAGCAGCCAAGACCCTAATGAGCAGTTCTTC	CTSSQDPNEQFF
TRBV6-6	TRBJ2-7	-	-	TGTGCCAGCAGTTACCTATCGACTCAAGCCTACGAGCAGTACTTC	CASSYLSTQAYEQYF
TRBV6-1	TRBJ1-5	-	-	TGTGCCAGCAGGGGGAGGGGGGCGTGGGGTCAGCCCCAGCATTTT	CASRGRGAWGQPQHF
TRBV5-4	TRBJ1-5	-	TRBD1	TGTGCCAGCAGCTTAAGACAGGGGGCGAGGCAGCCCCAGCATTTT	CASSLRQGARQPQHF
TRBV29-1	TRBJ1-2	few	-	TGCAGCGTTTCTTACCACAATGGCTACACCTTC	CSVSYHNGYTF
TRBV5-6	TRBJ2-2	-	-	TGTGCCAGCAGCTTAGCCAGGTTGAACACCGGGGAGCTGTTTTTT	CASSLARLNTGELFF
TRBV5-4	TRBJ2-3	-	-	TGTGCCAGCAGCGGGAGGATGGAAGATACGCAGTATTTT	CASSGRMEDTQYF
TRBV5-6	TRBJ1-6	few	TRBD1	TGTGCCAGCAGGCCAGGGACAGGGCCTTCACCCCTCCACTTT	CASRPGTGPSPLHF
TRBV4-3	TRBJ2-1	-	TRBD2	TGCGCCAGCAGCCAACTAGCGGGGGGGCGAAATGAGCAGTTCTTC	CASSQLAGGRNEQFF
TRBV30	TRBJ2-5	-	TRBD1	TGTGCCTGGAGTGATCTGACAGGGTATCAAGAGACCCAGTACTTC	CAWSDLTGYQETQYF
TRBV4-1	TRBJ2-7	-	TRBD1	TGCGCCAGCAGCCCGGGACAGGTATTGGAACTGGGGTACGAGCAGTACTTC	CASSPGQVLELGYEQYF
TRBV6-5	TRBJ2-4	-	TRBD2	TGTGCCAGCAGTTACCCCGCGGGGGGGGGAAACATTCAGTACTTC	CASSYPAGGGNIQYF
TRBV6-1	TRBJ1-5	-	-	TGTGCCAGCAGTCCCGTTTTTCAGCCCCAGCATTTT	CASSPVFQPQHF
TRBV9	TRBJ1-2	-	TRBD1	TGTGCCAGCAGCACATCGGACAGGGTCAGGGGCTACACCTTC	CASSTSDRVRGYTF
TRBV29-1	TRBJ2-1	-	-	TGCAGCGCCGTGGGACTTAACAATGAGCAGTTCTTC	CSAVGLNNEQFF
TRBV19	TRBJ2-7	-	-	TGTGCCAGTAGTCCCAACAGGGGGACTAAGGTCCACGAGCAGTACTTC	CASSPNRGTKVHEQYF
TRBV7-9	TRBJ2-1	-	TRBD1	TGTGCCAGCAGCCCTACCGGGACAGGGGGGGATGAGCAGTTCTTC	CASSPTGTGGDEQFF
TRBV12-5	TRBJ2-7	-	-	TGTGCTAGTGGTTTGGCAGGACTCCTTTCCTACGAGCAGTACTTC	CASGLAGLLSYEQYF
TRBV6-5	TRBJ1-4	-	-	TGTGCCAGCAGTTACTCGATGGAGGAGGAAAAACTGTTTTTT	CASSYSMEEEKLFF
TRBV7-9	TRBJ2-3	once	-	TGTGCCAGCAGCTTAGAGGTAGCGGTCCGCACAGATACGCAGTATTTT	CASSLEVAVRTDTQYF
TRBV5-8	TRBJ2-1	-	TRBD2	TGTGCCAGCAGCTTGATGGCACTAGCGGGGTCGGGTGAGCAGTTCTTC	CASSLMALAGSGEQFF
TRBV6-4	TRBJ1-5	-	TRBD1	TGTGCCAGCAGCCGACGGAGTCAGGGGGACTGTCAGCCCCAGCATTTT	CASSRRSQGDCQPQHF
TRBV4-1	TRBJ1-1	-	-	TGCGCCAGCAGCCAAGAATATTCCGCGGCTTTCTTT	CASSQEYSAAFF